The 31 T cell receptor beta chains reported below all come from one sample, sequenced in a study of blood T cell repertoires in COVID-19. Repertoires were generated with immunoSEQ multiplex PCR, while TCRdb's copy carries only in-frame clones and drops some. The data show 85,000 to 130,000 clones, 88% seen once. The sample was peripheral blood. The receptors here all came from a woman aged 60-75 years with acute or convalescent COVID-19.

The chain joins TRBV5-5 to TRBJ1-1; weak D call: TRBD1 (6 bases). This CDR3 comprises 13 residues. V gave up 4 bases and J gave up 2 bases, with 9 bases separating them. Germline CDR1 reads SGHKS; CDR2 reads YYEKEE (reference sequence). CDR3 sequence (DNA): TGTGCCAGCAGCCGGACAGATAACACTGAAGCTTTCTTT. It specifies CASSRTDNTEAFF.

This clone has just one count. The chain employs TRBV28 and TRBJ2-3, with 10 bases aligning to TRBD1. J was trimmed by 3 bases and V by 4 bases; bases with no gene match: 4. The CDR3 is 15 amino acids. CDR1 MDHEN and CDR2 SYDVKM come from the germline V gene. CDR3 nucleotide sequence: TGTGCCAGCAGTTCCCGGGACAGGGGTACAGATACGCAGTATTTT. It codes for CASSSRDRGTDTQYF.

In DNA form, the CDR3 reads TGTGCCAGCAGTGATACGGGGAGCTCCTACAATGAGCAGTTCTTC. It translates to CASSDTGSSYNEQFF. This chain joins TRBV6-1 and TRBJ2-1, with D possibly being TRBD2 (5 bases). The ends were cut back, 3 bases at V and 0 bases at J, with 9 bases in the middle. From germline, CDR1 is MNHNS and CDR2 SASEGT. CDR3 size: 15 residues.

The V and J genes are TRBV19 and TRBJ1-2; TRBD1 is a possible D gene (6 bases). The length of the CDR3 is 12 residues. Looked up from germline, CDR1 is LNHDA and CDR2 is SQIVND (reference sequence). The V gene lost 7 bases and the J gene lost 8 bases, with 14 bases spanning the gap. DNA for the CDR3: TGTGCCAGTAACGACAGGACGAGAGGCTACACCTTC. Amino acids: CASNDRTRGYTF.

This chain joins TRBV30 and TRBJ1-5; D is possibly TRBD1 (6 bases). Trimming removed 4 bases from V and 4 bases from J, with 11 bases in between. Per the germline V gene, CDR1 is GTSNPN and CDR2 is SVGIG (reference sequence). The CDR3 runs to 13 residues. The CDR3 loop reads CAWTGAPNQPQHF. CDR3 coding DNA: TGTGCCTGGACAGGGGCCCCGAATCAGCCCCAGCATTTT.

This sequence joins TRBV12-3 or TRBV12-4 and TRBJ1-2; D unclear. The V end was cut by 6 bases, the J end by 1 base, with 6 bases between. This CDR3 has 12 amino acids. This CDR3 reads CASSPNNYGYTF. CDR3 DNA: TGTGCCAGCAGCCCTAATAACTATGGCTACACCTTC.

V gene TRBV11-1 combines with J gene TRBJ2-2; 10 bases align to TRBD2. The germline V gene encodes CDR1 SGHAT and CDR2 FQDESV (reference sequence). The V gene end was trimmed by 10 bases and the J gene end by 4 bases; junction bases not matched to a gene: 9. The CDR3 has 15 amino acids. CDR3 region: CATPGTSALTGELFF. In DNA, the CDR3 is TGTGCCACCCCCGGGACTAGCGCCCTCACCGGGGAGCTGTTTTTT. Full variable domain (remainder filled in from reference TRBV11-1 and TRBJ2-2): EAEVAQSPRYKITEKSQAVAFWCDPISGHATLYWYRQILGQGPELLVQFQDESVVDDSQLPKDRFSAERLKGVDSTLKIQPAELGDSAMYLCATPGTSALTGELFFGEGSRLTVL.

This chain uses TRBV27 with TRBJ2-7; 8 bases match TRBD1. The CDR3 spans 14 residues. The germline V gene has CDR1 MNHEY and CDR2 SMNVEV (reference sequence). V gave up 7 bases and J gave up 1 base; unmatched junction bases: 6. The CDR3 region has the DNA TGTGCCAGCACCGCCGGGACAGGATCCTACGAGCAGTACTTC. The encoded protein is CASTAGTGSYEQYF.

The CDR3 region has the DNA TGTGCCAGCAGTGATCGCAGGCAGGTGGGACAGTCTGAAGCTTTCTTT. Its protein is CASSDRRQVGQSEAFF. The chain is built from TRBV6-1 and TRBJ1-1; 7 bases fit TRBD1. The CDR3 sequence is 16 residues long. The ends lost 3 bases at V and 6 bases at J; junction bases unmatched: 13. The germline V gene encodes CDR1 MNHNS and CDR2 SASEGT.

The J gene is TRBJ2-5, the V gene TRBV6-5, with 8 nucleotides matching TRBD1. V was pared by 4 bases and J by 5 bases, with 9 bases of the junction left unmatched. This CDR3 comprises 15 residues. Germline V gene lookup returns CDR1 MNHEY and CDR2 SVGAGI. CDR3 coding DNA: TGTGCCAGCAGTTTTACCTCAGGGGGCCGCGAGACCCAGTACTTC. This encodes CASSFTSGGRETQYF.

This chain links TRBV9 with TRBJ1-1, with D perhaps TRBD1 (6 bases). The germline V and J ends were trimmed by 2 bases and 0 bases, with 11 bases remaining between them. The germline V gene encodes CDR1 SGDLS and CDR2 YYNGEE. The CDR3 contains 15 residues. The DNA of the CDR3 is TGTGCCAGCAGCGTCCAGGGGCAGCTGAACACTGAAGCTTTCTTT. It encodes CASSVQGQLNTEAFF.

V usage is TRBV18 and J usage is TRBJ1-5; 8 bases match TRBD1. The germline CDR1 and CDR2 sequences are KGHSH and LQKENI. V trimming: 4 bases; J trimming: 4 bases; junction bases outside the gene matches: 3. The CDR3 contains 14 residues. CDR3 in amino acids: CASSLTGGNQPQHF. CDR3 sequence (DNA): TGTGCCAGCTCACTTACAGGGGGGAATCAGCCCCAGCATTTT.

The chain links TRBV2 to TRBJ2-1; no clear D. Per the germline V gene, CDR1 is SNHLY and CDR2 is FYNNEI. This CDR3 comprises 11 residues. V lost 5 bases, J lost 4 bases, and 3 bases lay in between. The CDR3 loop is CASSYYNEQFF. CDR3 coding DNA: TGTGCCAGCAGTTATTACAATGAGCAGTTCTTC.

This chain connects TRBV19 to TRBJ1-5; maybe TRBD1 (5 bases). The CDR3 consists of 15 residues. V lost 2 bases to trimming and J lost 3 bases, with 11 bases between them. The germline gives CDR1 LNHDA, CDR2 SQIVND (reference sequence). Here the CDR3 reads CASSISWGHNQPQHF. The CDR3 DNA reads TGTGCCAGTAGTATATCCTGGGGCCACAATCAGCCCCAGCATTTT.

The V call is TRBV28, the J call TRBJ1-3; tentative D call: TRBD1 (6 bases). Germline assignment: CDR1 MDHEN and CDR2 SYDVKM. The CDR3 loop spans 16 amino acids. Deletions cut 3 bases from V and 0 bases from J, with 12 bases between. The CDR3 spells CASSFWTDFSGNTIYF. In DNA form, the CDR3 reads TGTGCCAGCAGTTTTTGGACAGATTTCTCTGGAAACACCATATATTTT.

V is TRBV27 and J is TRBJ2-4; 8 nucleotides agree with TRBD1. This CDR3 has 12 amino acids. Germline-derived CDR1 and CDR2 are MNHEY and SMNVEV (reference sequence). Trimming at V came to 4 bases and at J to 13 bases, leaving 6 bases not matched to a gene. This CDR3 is CASSSPGQGQYF. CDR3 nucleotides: TGTGCCAGCAGTTCCCCTGGACAGGGACAGTACTTC.

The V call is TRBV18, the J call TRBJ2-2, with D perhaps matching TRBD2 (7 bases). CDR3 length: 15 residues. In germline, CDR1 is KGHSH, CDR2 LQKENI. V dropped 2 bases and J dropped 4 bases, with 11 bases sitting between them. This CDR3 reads CASSPGLGGTGELFF. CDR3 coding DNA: TGTGCCAGCTCACCAGGACTAGGGGGCACCGGGGAGCTGTTTTTT.

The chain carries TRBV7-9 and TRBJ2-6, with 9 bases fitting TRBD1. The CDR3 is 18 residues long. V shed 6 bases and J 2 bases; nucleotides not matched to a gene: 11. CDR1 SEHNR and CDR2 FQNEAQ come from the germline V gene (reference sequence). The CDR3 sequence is CASSLLRDRVPGANVLTF. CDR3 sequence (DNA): TGTGCCAGCAGTTTACTCCGGGACAGGGTCCCTGGGGCCAACGTCCTGACTTTC.

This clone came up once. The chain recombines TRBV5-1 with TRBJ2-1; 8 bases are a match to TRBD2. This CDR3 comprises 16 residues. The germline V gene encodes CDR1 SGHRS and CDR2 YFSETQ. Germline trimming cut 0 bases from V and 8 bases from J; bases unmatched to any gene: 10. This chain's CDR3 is CASSLVPAGAGDEQFF. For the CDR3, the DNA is TGCGCCAGCAGCTTGGTCCCAGCGGGAGCTGGCGATGAGCAGTTCTTC. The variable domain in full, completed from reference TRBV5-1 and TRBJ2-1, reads KAGVTQTPRYLIKTRGQQVTLSCSPISGHRSVSWYQQTPGQGLQFLFEYFSETQRNKGNFPGRFSGRQFSNSRSEMNVSTLELGDSALYLCASSLVPAGAGDEQFFGPGTRLTVL.

Here the CDR3 reads CASSLYLDTQYF. The CDR3 bases are TGTGCCAGCAGCTTGTATCTAGATACGCAGTATTTT. The genes are TRBV5-4 and TRBJ2-3; D unclear. The V gene lost 1 base and the J gene lost 5 bases, with 5 bases spanning the gap. Germline V lookup: CDR1 SGHNT, CDR2 YYREEE (reference sequence). The CDR3 sequence is 12 residues long.

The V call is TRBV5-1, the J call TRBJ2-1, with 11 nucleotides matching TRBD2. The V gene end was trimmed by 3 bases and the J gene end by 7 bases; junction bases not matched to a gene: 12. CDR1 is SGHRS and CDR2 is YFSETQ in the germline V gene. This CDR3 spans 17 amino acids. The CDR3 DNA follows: TGCGCCAGCAGCTCCTACTTGACTAGCGGGATTGGGAATGAGCAGTTCTTC. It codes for CASSSYLTSGIGNEQFF.

CDR3 bases: TGTGCCAGCAGGAGGACAGCTAATCAGCCCCAGCATTTT. It yields the protein CASRRTANQPQHF. The J gene is TRBJ1-5, the V gene TRBV2, with D maybe TRBD1 (6 bases). V shed 6 bases and J shed 4 bases, with 10 bases lying between them. The CDR3 is 13 amino acids. Looked up from germline, CDR1 is SNHLY and CDR2 is FYNNEI.

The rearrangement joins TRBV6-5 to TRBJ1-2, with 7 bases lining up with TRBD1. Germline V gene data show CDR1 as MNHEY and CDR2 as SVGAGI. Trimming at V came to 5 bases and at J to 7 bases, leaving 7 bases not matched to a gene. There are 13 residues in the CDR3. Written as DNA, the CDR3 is TGTGCCAGCAGTAAGACAGGGTGGGGTGGCTACACCTTC. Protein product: CASSKTGWGGYTF.

The CDR3 here is CASSYSASSIYEQYF. In nucleotides, the CDR3 is TGTGCCAGCAGTTACTCTGCTAGCTCTATCTACGAGCAGTACTTC. This chain uses TRBV6-5 with TRBJ2-7; weak D call: TRBD2 (5 bases). The CDR3 runs 15 residues. Trimming left V 0 bases short and J 3 bases short, with 12 bases between. Germline CDR1 is MNHEY and CDR2 is SVGAGI.

CDR3 DNA: TGCGCCAGCGGAGCGGGGGCCCTCGACGAGCAGTACTTC. The encoded protein is CASGAGALDEQYF. The rearrangement links TRBV5-1 to TRBJ2-7; the match to TRBD2 covers 8 bases. Losses at the gene ends were 7 bases for V and 5 bases for J; bases not matched to a gene: 8. The CDR3 is 13 residues long. CDR1 and CDR2 from the germline V gene are SGHRS and YFSETQ.

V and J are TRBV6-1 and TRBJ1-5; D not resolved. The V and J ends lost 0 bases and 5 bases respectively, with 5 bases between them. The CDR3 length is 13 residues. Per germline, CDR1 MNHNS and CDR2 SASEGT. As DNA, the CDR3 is TGTGCCAGCAGTGAAGCCGGGGATCAGCCCCAGCATTTT. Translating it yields CASSEAGDQPQHF.

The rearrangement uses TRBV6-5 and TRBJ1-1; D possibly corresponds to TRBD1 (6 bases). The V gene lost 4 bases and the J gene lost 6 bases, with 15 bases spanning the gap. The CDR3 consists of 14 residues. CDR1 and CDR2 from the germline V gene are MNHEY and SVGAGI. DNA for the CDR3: TGTGCCAGCAGTTTCACAGGGCCCAAAGCTGAAGCTTTCTTT. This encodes CASSFTGPKAEAFF.

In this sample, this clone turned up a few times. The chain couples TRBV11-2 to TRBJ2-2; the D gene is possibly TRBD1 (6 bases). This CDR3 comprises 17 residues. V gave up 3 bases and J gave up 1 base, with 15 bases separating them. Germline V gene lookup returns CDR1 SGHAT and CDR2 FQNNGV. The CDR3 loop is CASSFAGLGGNTGELFF. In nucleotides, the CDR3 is TGTGCCAGCAGCTTTGCCGGGTTAGGGGGGAACACCGGGGAGCTGTTTTTT. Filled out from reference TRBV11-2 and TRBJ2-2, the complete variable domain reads EAGVAQSPRYKIIEKRQSVAFWCNPISGHATLYWYQQILGQGPKLLIQFQNNGVVDDSQLPKDRFSAERLKGVDSTLKIQPAKLEDSAVYLCASSFAGLGGNTGELFFGEGSRLTVL.

In DNA, the CDR3 is TGTGCCAGCCTTTTAAGGGACAGCCGTTATGGCTACACCTTC. Translating it yields CASLLRDSRYGYTF. The chain has TRBV7-2 and TRBJ1-2; 7 bases fit TRBD1. The length of the CDR3 is 14 residues. With V trimmed by 8 bases and J by 5 bases, 11 bases remained unmatched. The germline gives CDR1 SGHTA, CDR2 FQGNSA. Drawing the rest from reference TRBV7-2 and TRBJ1-2, the complete variable domain is GAGVSQSPSNKVTEKGKDVELRCDPISGHTALYWYRQSLGQGLEFLIYFQGNSAPDKSGLPSDRFSAERTGGSVSTLTIQRTQQEDSAVYLCASLLRDSRYGYTFGSGTRLTVV.

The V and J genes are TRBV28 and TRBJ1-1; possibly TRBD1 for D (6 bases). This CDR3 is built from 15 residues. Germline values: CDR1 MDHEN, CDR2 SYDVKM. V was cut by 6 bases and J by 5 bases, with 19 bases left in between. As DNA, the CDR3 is TGTGCCAGCAGCCAAAGGGGACCCCAGGGGACTGAAGCTTTCTTT. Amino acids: CASSQRGPQGTEAFF.

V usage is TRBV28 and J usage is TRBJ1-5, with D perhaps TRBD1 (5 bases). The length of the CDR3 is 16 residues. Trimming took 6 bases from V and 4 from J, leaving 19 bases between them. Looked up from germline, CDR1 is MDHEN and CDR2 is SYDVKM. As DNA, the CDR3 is TGTGCCAGCAGCCCGGGGGGAGGGTTTCCAAATCAGCCCCAGCATTTT. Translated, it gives CASSPGGGFPNQPQHF. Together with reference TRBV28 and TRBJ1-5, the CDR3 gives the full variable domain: DVKVTQSSRYLVKRTGEKVFLECVQDMDHENMFWYRQDPGLGLRLIYFSYDVKMKEKGDIPEGYSVSREKKERFSLILESASTNQTSMYLCASSPGGGFPNQPQHFGDGTRLSIL.